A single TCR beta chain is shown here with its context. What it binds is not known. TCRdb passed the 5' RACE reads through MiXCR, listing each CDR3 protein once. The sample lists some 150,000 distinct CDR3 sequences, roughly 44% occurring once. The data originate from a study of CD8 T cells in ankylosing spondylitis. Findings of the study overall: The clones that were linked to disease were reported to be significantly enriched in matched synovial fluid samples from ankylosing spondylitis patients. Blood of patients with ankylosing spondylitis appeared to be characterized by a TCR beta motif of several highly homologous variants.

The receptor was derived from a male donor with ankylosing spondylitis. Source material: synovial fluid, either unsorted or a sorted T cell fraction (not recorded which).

In DNA form, the CDR3 reads TGTGCCTGGAGTATTGTAGGGAGGTCTGGGGCCAACGTCCTGACTTTC. Encoded protein: CAWSIVGRSGANVLTF. The J gene is TRBJ2-6, the V gene TRBV30; a possible D gene is TRBD2 (6 bases). CDR3 length: 16 residues. Trimming pared 2 bases from V and 1 base from J, leaving 12 bases between. The germline V gene has CDR1 GTSNPN and CDR2 SVGIG (reference sequence).